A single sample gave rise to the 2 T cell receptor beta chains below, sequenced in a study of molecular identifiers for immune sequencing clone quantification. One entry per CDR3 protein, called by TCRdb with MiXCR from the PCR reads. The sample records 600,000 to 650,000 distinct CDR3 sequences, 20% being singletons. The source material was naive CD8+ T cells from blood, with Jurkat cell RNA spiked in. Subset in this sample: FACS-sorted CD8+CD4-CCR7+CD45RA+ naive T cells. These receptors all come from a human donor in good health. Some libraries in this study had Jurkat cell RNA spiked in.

The CDR3 bases are TGCACCAGCAGCCAAGAGGGCACGAGCTCCTACGAGCAGTACTTC. It codes for CTSSQEGTSSYEQYF. This chain uses TRBV1 with TRBJ2-7. TRBV1 is assigned pseudogene status. The CDR3 is 15 amino acids.

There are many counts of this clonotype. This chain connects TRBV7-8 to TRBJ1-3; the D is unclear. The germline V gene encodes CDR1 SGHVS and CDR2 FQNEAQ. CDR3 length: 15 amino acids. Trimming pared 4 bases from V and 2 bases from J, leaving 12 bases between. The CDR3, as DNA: TGTGCCAGCAGCTCACAGTCGTACGCTGGAAACACCATATATTTT. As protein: CASSSQSYAGNTIYF.